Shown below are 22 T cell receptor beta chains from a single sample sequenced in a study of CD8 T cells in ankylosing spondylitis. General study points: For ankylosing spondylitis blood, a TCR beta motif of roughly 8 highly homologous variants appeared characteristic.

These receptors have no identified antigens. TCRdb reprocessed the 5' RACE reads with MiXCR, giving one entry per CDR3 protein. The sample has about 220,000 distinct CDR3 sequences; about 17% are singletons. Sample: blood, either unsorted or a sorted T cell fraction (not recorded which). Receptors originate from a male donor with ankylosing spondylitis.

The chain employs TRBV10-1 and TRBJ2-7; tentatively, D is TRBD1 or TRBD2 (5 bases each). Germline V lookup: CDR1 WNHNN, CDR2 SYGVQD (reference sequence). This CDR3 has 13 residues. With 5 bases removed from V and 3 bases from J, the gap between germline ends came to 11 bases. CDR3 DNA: TGCGCCAGCAGTCCAGAGAGGGGCTACGAGCAGTACTTC. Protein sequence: CASSPERGYEQYF.

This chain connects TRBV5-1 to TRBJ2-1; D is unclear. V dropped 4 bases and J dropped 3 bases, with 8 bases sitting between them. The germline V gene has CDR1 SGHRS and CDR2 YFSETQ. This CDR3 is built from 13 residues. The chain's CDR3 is CASSLERYNEQFF. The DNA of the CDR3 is TGCGCCAGCAGCCTCGAGCGCTACAATGAGCAGTTCTTC. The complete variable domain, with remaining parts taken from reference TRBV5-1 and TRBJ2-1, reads KAGVTQTPRYLIKTRGQQVTLSCSPISGHRSVSWYQQTPGQGLQFLFEYFSETQRNKGNFPGRFSGRQFSNSRSEMNVSTLELGDSALYLCASSLERYNEQFFGPGTRLTVL.

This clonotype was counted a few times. CDR3 loop: CASSPPLQRSGNTIYF. The CDR3 region has the DNA TGTGCCAGCTCACCTCCCTTACAAAGATCTGGAAACACCATATATTTT. This rearrangement joins TRBV18 to TRBJ1-3; D remains unclear. The V gene's germline CDR1 is KGHSH and CDR2 LQKENI. The CDR3 consists of 16 residues. Trimming took off 3 bases at V and 1 base at J, with 13 bases between the two ends.

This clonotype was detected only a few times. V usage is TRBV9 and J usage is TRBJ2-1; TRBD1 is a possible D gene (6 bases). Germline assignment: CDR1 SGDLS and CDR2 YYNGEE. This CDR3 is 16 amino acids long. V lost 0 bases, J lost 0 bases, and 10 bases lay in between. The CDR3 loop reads CASSVEDSSSYNEQFF. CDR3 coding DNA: TGTGCCAGCAGCGTAGAGGACAGCAGCTCCTACAATGAGCAGTTCTTC.

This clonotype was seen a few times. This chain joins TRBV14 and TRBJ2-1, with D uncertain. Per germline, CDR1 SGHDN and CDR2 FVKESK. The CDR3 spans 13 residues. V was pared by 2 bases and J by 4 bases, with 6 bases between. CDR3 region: CASSQIPYNEQFF. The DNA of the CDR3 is TGTGCCAGCAGCCAAATCCCGTACAATGAGCAGTTCTTC.

The DNA for the CDR3 is TGCGCCAGCAGCCAAGTGGGGGTTGGTCAGCCCCAGCATTTT. Encoded protein: CASSQVGVGQPQHF. The chain is built from TRBV4-1 and TRBJ1-5, with D tentatively TRBD1 (5 bases). Germline CDR1 MGHRA, CDR2 YSYEKL. The CDR3 consists of 14 residues. Trimming cost V 1 base and J 6 bases, with 10 bases left between them.

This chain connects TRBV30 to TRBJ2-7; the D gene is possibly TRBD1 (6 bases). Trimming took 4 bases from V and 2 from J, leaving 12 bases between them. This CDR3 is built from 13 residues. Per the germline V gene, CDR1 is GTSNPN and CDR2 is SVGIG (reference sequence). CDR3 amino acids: CAWTPGHTYEQYF. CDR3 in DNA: TGTGCCTGGACCCCGGGACACACCTACGAGCAGTACTTC.

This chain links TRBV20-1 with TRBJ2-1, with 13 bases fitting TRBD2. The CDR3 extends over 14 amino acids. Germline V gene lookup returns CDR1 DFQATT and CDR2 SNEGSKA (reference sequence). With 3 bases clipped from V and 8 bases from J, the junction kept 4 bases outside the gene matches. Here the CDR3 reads CSARGGTSGDEQFF. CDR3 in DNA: TGCAGTGCTAGGGGAGGGACTAGCGGGGATGAGCAGTTCTTC.

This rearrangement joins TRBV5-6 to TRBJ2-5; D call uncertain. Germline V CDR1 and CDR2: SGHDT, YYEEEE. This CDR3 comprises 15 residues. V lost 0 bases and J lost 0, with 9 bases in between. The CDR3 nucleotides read TGTGCCAGCAGCTTGGCTTCCAGCTACCAAGAGACCCAGTACTTC. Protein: CASSLASSYQETQYF.

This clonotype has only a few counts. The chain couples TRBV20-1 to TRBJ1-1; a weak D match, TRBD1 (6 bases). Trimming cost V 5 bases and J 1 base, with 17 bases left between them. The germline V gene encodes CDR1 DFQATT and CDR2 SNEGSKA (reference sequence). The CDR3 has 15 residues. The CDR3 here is CSARTTRGPNTEAFF. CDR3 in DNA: TGCAGTGCTCGGACTACCAGGGGCCCGAACACTGAAGCTTTCTTT.

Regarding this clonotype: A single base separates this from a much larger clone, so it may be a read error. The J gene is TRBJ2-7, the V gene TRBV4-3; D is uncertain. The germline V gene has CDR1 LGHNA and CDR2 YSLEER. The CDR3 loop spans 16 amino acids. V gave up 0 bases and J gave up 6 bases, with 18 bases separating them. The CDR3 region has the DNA TGCGCCAGCAGCCAAGATATAGGAGAGACACGCGGCGAGCAGTACTTC. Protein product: CASSQDIGETRGEQYF.

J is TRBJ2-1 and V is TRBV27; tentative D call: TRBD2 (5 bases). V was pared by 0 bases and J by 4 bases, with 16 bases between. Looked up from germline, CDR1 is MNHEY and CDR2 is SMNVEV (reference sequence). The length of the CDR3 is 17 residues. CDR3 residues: CASSLSRTDGLYNEQFF. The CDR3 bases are TGTGCCAGCAGTTTATCCAGGACTGACGGCCTTTACAATGAGCAGTTCTTC.

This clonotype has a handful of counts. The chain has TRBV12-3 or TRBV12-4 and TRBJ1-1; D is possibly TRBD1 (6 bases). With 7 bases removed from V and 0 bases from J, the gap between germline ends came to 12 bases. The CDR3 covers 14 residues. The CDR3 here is CASNWGGLNTEAFF. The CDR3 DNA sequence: TGTGCCAGCAACTGGGGGGGGCTGAACACTGAAGCTTTCTTT.

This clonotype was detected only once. CDR3 sequence reads: CASSLGSGGPEQYF. The CDR3 nucleotides are TGTGCCAGCAGCTTAGGGTCGGGGGGGCCCGAGCAGTACTTC. The chain is built from TRBV7-9 and TRBJ2-7; 8 nucleotides align to TRBD2. J was trimmed by 6 bases and V by 1 base; bases with no gene match: 5. CDR3 length: 14 amino acids. Germline loops: CDR1 SEHNR, CDR2 FQNEAQ (reference sequence).

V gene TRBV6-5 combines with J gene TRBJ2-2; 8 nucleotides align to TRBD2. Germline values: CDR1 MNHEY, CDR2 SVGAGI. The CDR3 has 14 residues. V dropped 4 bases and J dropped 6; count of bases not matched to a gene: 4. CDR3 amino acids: CASSSSGSPGELFF. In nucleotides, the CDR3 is TGTGCCAGCAGTTCGAGCGGGAGTCCCGGGGAGCTGTTTTTT.

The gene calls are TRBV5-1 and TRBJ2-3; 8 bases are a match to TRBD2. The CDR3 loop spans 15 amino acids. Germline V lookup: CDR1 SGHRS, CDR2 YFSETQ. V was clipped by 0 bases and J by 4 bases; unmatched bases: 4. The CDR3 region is CASSLGLANADTQYF. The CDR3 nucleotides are TGCGCCAGCAGCTTGGGACTAGCGAACGCAGATACGCAGTATTTT. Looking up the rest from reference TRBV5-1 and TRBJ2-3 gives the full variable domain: KAGVTQTPRYLIKTRGQQVTLSCSPISGHRSVSWYQQTPGQGLQFLFEYFSETQRNKGNFPGRFSGRQFSNSRSEMNVSTLELGDSALYLCASSLGLANADTQYFGPGTRLTVL.

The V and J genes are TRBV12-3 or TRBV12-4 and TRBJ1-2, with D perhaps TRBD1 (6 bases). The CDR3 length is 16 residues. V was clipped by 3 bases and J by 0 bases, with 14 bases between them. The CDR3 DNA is TGTGCCAGCAGTTTGGAGTCCCCAGGGGCTAACTATGGCTACACCTTC. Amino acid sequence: CASSLESPGANYGYTF.

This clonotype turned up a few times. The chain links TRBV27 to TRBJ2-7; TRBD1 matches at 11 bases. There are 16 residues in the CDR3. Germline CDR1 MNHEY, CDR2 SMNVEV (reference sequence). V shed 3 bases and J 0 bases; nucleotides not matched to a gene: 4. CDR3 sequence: CASSFLGTGGSYEQYF. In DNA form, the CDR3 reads TGTGCCAGCAGTTTCCTTGGGACAGGGGGCTCCTACGAGCAGTACTTC.

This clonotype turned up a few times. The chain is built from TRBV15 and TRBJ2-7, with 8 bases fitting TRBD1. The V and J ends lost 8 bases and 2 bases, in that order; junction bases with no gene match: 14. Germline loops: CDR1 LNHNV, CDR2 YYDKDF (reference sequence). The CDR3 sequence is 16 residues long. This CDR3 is CATSRMGDRRTYEQYF. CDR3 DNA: TGTGCCACCTCTCGAATGGGGGACAGGAGGACCTACGAGCAGTACTTC.

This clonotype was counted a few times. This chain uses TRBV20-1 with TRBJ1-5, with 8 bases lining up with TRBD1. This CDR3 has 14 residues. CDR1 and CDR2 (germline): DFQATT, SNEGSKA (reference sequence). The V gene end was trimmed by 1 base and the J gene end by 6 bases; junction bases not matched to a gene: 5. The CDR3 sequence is CSARGQGRGQPQHF. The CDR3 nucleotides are TGCAGTGCTAGAGGACAGGGGAGGGGTCAGCCCCAGCATTTT.

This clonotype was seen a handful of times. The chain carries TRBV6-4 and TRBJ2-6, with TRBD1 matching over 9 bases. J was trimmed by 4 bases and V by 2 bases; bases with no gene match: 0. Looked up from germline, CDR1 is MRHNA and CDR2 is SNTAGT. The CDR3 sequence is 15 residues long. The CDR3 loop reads CASSDGTGGANVLTF. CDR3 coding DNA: TGTGCCAGCAGTGACGGGACAGGGGGGGCCAACGTCCTGACTTTC.

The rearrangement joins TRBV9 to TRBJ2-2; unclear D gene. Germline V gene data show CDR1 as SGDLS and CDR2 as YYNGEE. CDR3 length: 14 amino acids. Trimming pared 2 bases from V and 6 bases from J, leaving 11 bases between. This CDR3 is CASSVSGTPGELFF. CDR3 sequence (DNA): TGTGCCAGCAGCGTGAGTGGCACTCCCGGGGAGCTGTTTTTT. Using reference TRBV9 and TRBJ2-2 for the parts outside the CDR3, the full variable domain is DSGVTQTPKHLITATGQRVTLRCSPRSGDLSVYWYQQSLDQGLQFLIQYYNGEERAKGNILERFSAQQFPDLHSELNLSSLELGDSALYFCASSVSGTPGELFFGEGSRLTVL.